This T cell receptor (beta chain) was sequenced during a study of T-cell memory formation after mild COVID-19 (dated by TCRdb to the early 2020s). The study in broad terms: TCR sequence clusters from the two donors were largely donor specific. In a couple of donors, T-cell clones that expanded and contracted after mild COVID-19 were tracked by sequencing TCRalpha and TCRbeta repertoires over time. The cohort comprised two young, previously healthy adult volunteers, one female and one male.

Worth noting for this clonotype: Its target antigen remains unknown. It has no much larger one-base neighbor in the sample; base qualities were not kept.

The germline V gene specifies SQVTM as CDR1 and ANQGSEA as CDR2. The CDR3, from cysteine to phenylalanine, totals 13 residues. Only the CDR3 region is kept as DNA, spanning 39 bases read in frame from base 1. Deletion took 2 bases off V and 4 bases off J, with a span of 11 bases between the germline ends. The instrument was an Illumina NovaSeq 6000. Using 5'RACE with constant-segment primers, TCRalpha and TCRbeta cDNA libraries were constructed, with sample barcodes and unique molecular identifiers added in the process. Trizol reagent was used to extract RNA from every sample. The libraries were amplified in two PCR steps, and the second step added a second sample barcode and Illumina TruSeq adapters. Libraries were sequenced on an Illumina NovaSeq with 2 x 150 bp paired-end reads. As for the authors' bioinformatics: Demultiplexing of reads and collapsing into UMI-guided consensus sequences were performed with migec v1.2.7. With mixcr v2.1.11, UMI consensuses were aligned to TRA and TRB V and J templates and assembled into clonotypes. A clonotype was counted as expanded or contracted only if both edgeR and NoisET called the change significant, with noise models trained on biological replicates. edgeR calls used a false discovery rate-adjusted p below 0.01 and a log2 fold-change threshold of 1. As an exploratory analysis of dynamics, max-normalized trajectories of the 1000 most abundant clonotypes were examined with PCA combined with hierarchical clustering. The CD4 or CD8 phenotype of responding clones was assigned using the separately sequenced CD4+ and CD8+ repertoires. Starting from the raw public reads, TCRdb applied fastp trimming at Q25, assembled clones with MiXCR and retained in-frame beta chains. Every distinct CDR3 protein forms one entry, paired with its most common genes and DNA. These V and J calls rely on TCRdb rather than the paper's analysis. In all, the sample holds some 440,000 distinct CDR3 sequences, and nearly 25% of those were seen once. 12% of the sample is in the top ten clones.

Ficoll-Paque density gradient centrifugation was used to isolate PBMCs. The full study reports these points: The detection of some responding clones in pre-infection memory suggests that pre-existing cross-reactive memory T cells joined the SARS-CoV-2 response. The study covered only a couple of mild cases, and larger cohorts including severe cases with pre-infection samples were considered necessary. Clones contracting from day 15 to 85 had balanced CD4/CD8 phenotypes, while a second wave expanding from day 15 to 37 was biased towards CD4+. Contracting CD4+ clones turned up mainly in the CM and EM memory subsets, whereas EMRA was where CD8+ clones were enriched. SARS-CoV-2 specificity was not confirmed for the second-wave clones peaking on day 37.

The TCR originated in an adult woman who had mild COVID-19 (a few samples of this study predate the infection). The sample titles of this study are shuffled in the database, so cell type and time point are left out; the donor was told from shared clones. The V and J segments used are TRBV29-1 and TRBJ1-1; the D gene is possibly TRBD1, with 5 bases matching. Sample: PBMCs or a T cell subset sorted from them (not recorded which). The DNA reads as follows: TGCAGCGTTGAAAGAGGGGAGGGCACTGAAGCTTTCTTT. This yields the protein CSVERGEGTEAFF.